These 16 T cell receptor beta chains were sequenced from one sample in a study of cytomegalovirus exposure and HLA in healthy donors. Some clones are missing from TCRdb's copy, which holds only in-frame ones; the method was immunoSEQ multiplex PCR. Here the sample spans 200,000 to 250,000 clones, over 75% being singletons. The specimen sequenced was PBMCs. The receptors shown here come from a woman aged 18 to 35 in good health and CMV-seropositive.

The chain carries TRBV7-6 and TRBJ2-1; 10 bases are a match to TRBD2. V lost 4 bases and J lost 7; bases outside the gene matches: 10. Germline V gives CDR1 SGHVS, CDR2 FNYEAQ. CDR3 length equals 16 residues. This CDR3 reads CASSSLAGVGENEQFF. The CDR3 coding sequence is TGTGCCAGCAGCTCCCTAGCGGGAGTGGGGGAAAATGAGCAGTTCTTC.

The V gene is TRBV10-1, the J gene TRBJ2-3, with TRBD2 matching over 9 bases. The CDR3 is 15 amino acids. The V gene's germline CDR1 is WNHNN and CDR2 SYGVQD (reference sequence). Trimming removed 4 bases from V and 1 base from J; junction bases left unmatched: 3. CDR3 sequence: CASSGRTSGTDTQYF. CDR3 in DNA: TGCGCCAGCAGTGGGAGGACTAGCGGCACAGATACGCAGTATTTT.

This rearrangement joins TRBV7-8 to TRBJ1-3; 8 bases are shared with TRBD1. Trimming cost V 0 bases and J 7 bases; bases outside gene matches: 8. The germline V gene has CDR1 SGHVS and CDR2 FQNEAQ. CDR3 length: 16 residues. The CDR3 loop reads CASSLALGTGPNTIYF. The CDR3, as DNA: TGTGCCAGCAGCTTAGCGCTCGGGACAGGTCCTAACACCATATATTTT.

The chain carries TRBV7-2 and TRBJ2-3; TRBD2 matches 14 bases. The CDR3 loop spans 16 amino acids. Germline CDR1 and CDR2: SGHTA and FQGNSA. V dropped 5 bases and J dropped 6; count of bases not matched to a gene: 7. CDR3 nucleotides: TGTGCCAGCAGCCGAGGGACTAGCGGGAGTGGTGATACGCAGTATTTT. This gives the protein CASSRGTSGSGDTQYF. The full variable domain, its missing parts supplied by reference TRBV7-2 and TRBJ2-3, is GAGVSQSPSNKVTEKGKDVELRCDPISGHTALYWYRQSLGQGLEFLIYFQGNSAPDKSGLPSDRFSAERTGGSVSTLTIQRTQQEDSAVYLCASSRGTSGSGDTQYFGPGTRLTVL.

This chain joins TRBV5-4 and TRBJ2-7; tentative D call: TRBD2 (6 bases). This CDR3 spans 15 amino acids. Between the trimmed V and J ends, which lost 1 base and 1 base, there was a span of 12 bases. CDR1 is SGHNT, CDR2 YYREEE, per germline (reference sequence). In DNA form, the CDR3 reads TGTGCCAGCAGCTTGAGGCCGGGAGAATCCTACGAGCAGTACTTC. It codes for CASSLRPGESYEQYF.

The chain uses TRBV6-6 and TRBJ2-1; 8 nucleotides match TRBD2. V dropped 3 bases and J dropped 10; count of bases not matched to a gene: 5. CDR1 and CDR2 (germline): MNHNY, SVGAGI (reference sequence). CDR3 size: 13 residues. The DNA for the CDR3 is TGTGCCAGCAGTTATACGGGAGGGCGGGAGCAGTTCTTC. Protein: CASSYTGGREQFF.

This chain joins TRBV6-5 and TRBJ2-3; TRBD1 matches 8 bases. The CDR3 runs 12 residues. V lost 5 bases and J lost 13; bases outside the gene matches: 8. Looked up from germline, CDR1 is MNHEY and CDR2 is SVGAGI. CDR3 coding DNA: TGTGCCAGCAGTCGTCGACAGGGGATGAAGTATTTT. Amino acids: CASSRRQGMKYF.

J is TRBJ1-1 and V is TRBV5-1, with TRBD1 matching over 9 bases. CDR1 is SGHRS, CDR2 YFSETQ, per germline. CDR3 length equals 14 residues. The ends lost 4 bases at V and 5 bases at J; junction bases unmatched: 6. The CDR3 coding sequence is TGCGCCAGCAGCGGTGGACAGGGGAGGACTGAAGCTTTCTTT. This encodes CASSGGQGRTEAFF.

The V call is TRBV5-4, the J call TRBJ2-1, with 7 nucleotides matching TRBD2. CDR3 size: 16 residues. Unmatched junction bases numbered 15, after V lost 7 bases and J lost 5 bases. Germline V CDR1 and CDR2: SGHNT, YYREEE (reference sequence). Here the CDR3 DNA reads TGTGCCAGCTCCCTGGCGGCGGGAGTAGGCAACAATGAGCAGTTCTTC. Protein sequence: CASSLAAGVGNNEQFF.

This rearrangement joins TRBV28 to TRBJ2-2, with D tentatively TRBD2 (5 bases). V was pared by 5 bases and J by 2 bases, with 9 bases between. In germline, CDR1 is MDHEN, CDR2 SYDVKM. The length of the CDR3 is 14 residues. CDR3 in DNA: TGTGCCAGCAGTCGTGGACTCAACACCGGGGAGCTGTTTTTT. Translated: CASSRGLNTGELFF.

This clone was seen only once. V usage is TRBV5-4 and J usage is TRBJ2-7, with a possible D match to TRBD2 (5 bases). The germline gives CDR1 SGHNT, CDR2 YYREEE (reference sequence). CDR3 length: 16 residues. V was pared by 4 bases and J by 0 bases, with 17 bases between. The CDR3 DNA follows: TGTGCCAGCAGCAGTACTAGAGGCCGAAGCTCCTACGAGCAGTACTTC. Protein product: CASSSTRGRSSYEQYF.

The rearrangement uses TRBV30 and TRBJ2-7; TRBD1 matches at 8 bases. Trimming removed 1 base from V and 0 bases from J; junction bases left unmatched: 2. Per germline, CDR1 GTSNPN and CDR2 SVGIG (reference sequence). The CDR3 totals 14 residues. CDR3 region: CAWSAGQGSYEQYF. The CDR3 nucleotides are TGTGCCTGGAGTGCCGGACAGGGCTCCTACGAGCAGTACTTC.

The CDR3 reads CASRTYSGNTIYF. In DNA form, the CDR3 reads TGTGCCAGCAGGACATACTCTGGAAACACCATATATTTT. The chain couples TRBV11-2 to TRBJ1-3; D not resolved. The CDR3 has 13 amino acids. Trimming stripped 6 bases from V and 0 bases from J, with 6 bases between. Germline V lookup: CDR1 SGHAT, CDR2 FQNNGV.

The genes are TRBV9 and TRBJ2-2; weak D call: TRBD2 (5 bases). Looked up from germline, CDR1 is SGDLS and CDR2 is YYNGEE. There are 12 residues in the CDR3. Between the trimmed V and J ends, which lost 5 bases and 5 bases, there was a span of 7 bases. The DNA of the CDR3 is TGTGCCAGCAGTCGAGGGACCGGGGAGCTGTTTTTT. Protein product: CASSRGTGELFF.

J is TRBJ2-7 and V is TRBV7-2, with 8 positions matching TRBD2. V lost 3 bases to trimming and J lost 3 bases; unmatched junction nucleotides: 4. The V gene's germline CDR1 is SGHTA and CDR2 FQGNSA. CDR3 length: 14 residues. CDR3 region: CASSLGLVVYEQYF. CDR3 sequence (DNA): TGTGCCAGCAGCTTGGGACTAGTAGTCTACGAGCAGTACTTC.

This rearrangement joins TRBV27 to TRBJ2-1; a possible D gene is TRBD2 (6 bases). This CDR3 comprises 14 residues. V was clipped by 2 bases and J by 7 bases, with 12 bases between them. CDR1 MNHEY and CDR2 SMNVEV come from the germline V gene (reference sequence). CDR3 DNA sequence: TGTGCCAGCAGTTTAGGGGGAGGTTTTAATGAGCAGTTCTTC. Its translation is CASSLGGGFNEQFF.